These T cell receptor beta chains were read from a single sample in a study of blood T cell repertoires in COVID-19. Clones were sequenced by immunoSEQ multiplex PCR, and TCRdb holds only the in-frame ones, with some missing. This table holds about 200,000 clones, roughly 90% found once. Sample: peripheral blood. Source of these receptors: a woman aged 70 to 79 with acute or convalescent COVID-19. Both conserved end residues are part of each CDR3. D genes are given only for firm matches. Only part of the rows carry a size: once, few, many, or a class if the clone is expanded.

>.|TRBV5-4|.|16|TRBJ2-2
TGTGCCAGCACCCCTGGGGGGGCGGGGAACACCGGGGAGCTGTTTTTT
CASTPGGAGNTGELFF
>.|TRBV4-2|.|17|TRBJ1-2
TGTGCCAGCAGCCAAGATGGCTCGGGGCGGGGGCACTATGGCTACACCTTC
CASSQDGSGRGHYGYTF
>few|TRBV11-3|.|12|TRBJ2-1
TGTGCCAGCAGCTTAACTTGGAATGAGCAGTTCTTC
CASSLTWNEQFF
>.|TRBV9|TRBD2|16|TRBJ2-3
TGTGCCAGCAGCGTAGGACTAGCAGCCGAAGGAGATACGCAGTATTTT
CASSVGLAAEGDTQYF
>.|TRBV2|TRBD1|15|TRBJ1-4
TGTGCCAGCAGTGAAGCCGACAGGGGTAATGAAAAACTGTTTTTT
CASSEADRGNEKLFF
>few|TRBV10-3|.|14|TRBJ1-3
TGTGCCATCAGTGAAGCAGGGTCTGGAAACACCATATATTTT
CAISEAGSGNTIYF
>.|TRBV5-5|TRBD1|14|TRBJ1-2
TGTGCCAGCAGCCAAACAGGGGGCCACTATGGCTACACCTTC
CASSQTGGHYGYTF
>.|TRBV3-1/TRBV3-2|TRBD2|13|TRBJ2-7
TGTGCCAGCAGCTTGCGGGGGGCTTACGAGCAGTACTTC
CASSLRGAYEQYF
>.|TRBV3-1/TRBV3-2|TRBD2|14|TRBJ2-7
TGTGCCAGCAGCCTGTGGACTAGCGGATACGAGCAGTACTTC
CASSLWTSGYEQYF
>.|TRBV5-1|.|16|TRBJ2-3
TGCGCCAGCAGCTTGGTGGGGGGTGGCACGCCAGATACGCAGTATTTT
CASSLVGGGTPDTQYF
>.|TRBV9|.|15|TRBJ1-4
TGTGCCAGCAGCGCGCTTCAGGGGTTAAATGAAAAACTGTTTTTT
CASSALQGLNEKLFF
>once|TRBV15|TRBD1|15|TRBJ2-2
TGTGCCACCAGCAGTCGAGGGGGCGACACCGGGGAGCTGTTTTTT
CATSSRGGDTGELFF
>.|TRBV14|TRBD1|12|TRBJ2-5
TGTGCCAGCAGCCCTTACCGGGACAGCCTTCACTTC
CASSPYRDSLHF
>.|TRBV2|TRBD1|16|TRBJ1-6
TGTGCCAGCAGTGTGCAGGGGGACAGGGGAAATTCACCCCTCCACTTT
CASSVQGDRGNSPLHF
>.|TRBV29-1|TRBD2|14|TRBJ2-1
TGCAGCGTTCGCCCCTACGGACTAGTGAATGAGCAGTTCTTC
CSVRPYGLVNEQFF
>.|TRBV5-1|TRBD1|15|TRBJ2-1
TGCGCCAGCAGCTTGATTGGGACAGGGATCAATGAGCAGTTCTTC
CASSLIGTGINEQFF
>.|TRBV3-1/TRBV3-2|.|15|TRBJ1-1
TGTGCCAGCAGCCAATGGGGGCGCGGGAACACTGAAGCTTTCTTT
CASSQWGRGNTEAFF
>.|TRBV7-6|.|16|TRBJ2-3
TGTGCCAGCAGCTTATCCGCGGGATTGCCCACAGATACGCAGTATTTT
CASSLSAGLPTDTQYF